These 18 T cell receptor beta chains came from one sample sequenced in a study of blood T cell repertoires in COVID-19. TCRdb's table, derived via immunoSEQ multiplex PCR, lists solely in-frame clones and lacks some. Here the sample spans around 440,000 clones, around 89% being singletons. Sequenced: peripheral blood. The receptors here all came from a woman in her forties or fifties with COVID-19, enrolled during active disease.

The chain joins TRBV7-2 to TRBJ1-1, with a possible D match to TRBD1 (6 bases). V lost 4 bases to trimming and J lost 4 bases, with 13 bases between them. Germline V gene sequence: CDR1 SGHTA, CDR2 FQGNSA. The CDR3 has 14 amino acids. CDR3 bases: TGTGCCAGCAGCTCTAGCGGACAGCCCACTGAAGCTTTCTTT. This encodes CASSSSGQPTEAFF.

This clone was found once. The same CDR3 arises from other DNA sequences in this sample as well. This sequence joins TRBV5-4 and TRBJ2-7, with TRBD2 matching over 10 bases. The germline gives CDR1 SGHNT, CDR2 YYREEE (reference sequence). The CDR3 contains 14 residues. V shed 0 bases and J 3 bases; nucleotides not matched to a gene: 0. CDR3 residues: CASSLGTSGYEQYF. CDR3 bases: TGTGCCAGCAGCTTGGGGACTAGCGGCTACGAGCAGTACTTC.

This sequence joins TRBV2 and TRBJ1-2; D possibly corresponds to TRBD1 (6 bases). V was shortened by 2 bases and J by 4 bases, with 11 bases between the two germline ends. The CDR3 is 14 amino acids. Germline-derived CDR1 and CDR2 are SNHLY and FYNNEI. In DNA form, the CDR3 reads TGTGCCAGCAGTGAATCCGCGGGGGCCTATGGCTACACCTTC. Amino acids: CASSESAGAYGYTF.

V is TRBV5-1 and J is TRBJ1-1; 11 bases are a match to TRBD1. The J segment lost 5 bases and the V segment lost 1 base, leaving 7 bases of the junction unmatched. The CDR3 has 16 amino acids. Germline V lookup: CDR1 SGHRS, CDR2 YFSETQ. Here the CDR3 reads CASSLSFGTGGTEAFF. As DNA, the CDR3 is TGCGCCAGCAGCTTGTCGTTTGGGACAGGGGGAACTGAAGCTTTCTTT.

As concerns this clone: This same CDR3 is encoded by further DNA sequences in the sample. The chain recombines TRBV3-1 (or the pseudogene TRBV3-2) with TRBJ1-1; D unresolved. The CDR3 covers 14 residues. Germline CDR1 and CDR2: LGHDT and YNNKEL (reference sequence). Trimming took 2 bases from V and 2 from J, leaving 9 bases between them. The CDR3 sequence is CASSQRQANTEAFF. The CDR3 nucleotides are TGTGCCAGCAGCCAAAGGCAGGCTAACACTGAAGCTTTCTTT.

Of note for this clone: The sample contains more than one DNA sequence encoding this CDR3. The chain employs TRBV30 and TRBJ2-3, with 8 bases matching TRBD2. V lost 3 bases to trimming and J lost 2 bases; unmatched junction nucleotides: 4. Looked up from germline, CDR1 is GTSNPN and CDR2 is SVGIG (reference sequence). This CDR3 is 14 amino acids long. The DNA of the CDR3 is TGTGCCTGGAGCCCGGGGGGGTCCACAGATACGCAGTATTTT. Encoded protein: CAWSPGGSTDTQYF.

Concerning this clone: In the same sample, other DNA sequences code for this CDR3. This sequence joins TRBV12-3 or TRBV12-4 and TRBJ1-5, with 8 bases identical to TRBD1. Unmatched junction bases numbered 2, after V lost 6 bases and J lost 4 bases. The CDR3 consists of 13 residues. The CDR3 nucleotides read TGTGCCAGCAGCTGGACAGGGAATCAGCCCCAGCATTTT. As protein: CASSWTGNQPQHF.

The CDR3 protein is CASSSTWGGGTEAFF. The CDR3 coding sequence is TGTGCCAGCAGCTCTACGTGGGGGGGCGGCACTGAAGCTTTCTTT. The chain is built from TRBV9 and TRBJ1-1, with D possibly TRBD1 on 6 matching bases. The V gene lost 4 bases and the J gene lost 4 bases, with 17 bases spanning the gap. The germline V gene encodes CDR1 SGDLS and CDR2 YYNGEE. The CDR3 covers 15 residues.

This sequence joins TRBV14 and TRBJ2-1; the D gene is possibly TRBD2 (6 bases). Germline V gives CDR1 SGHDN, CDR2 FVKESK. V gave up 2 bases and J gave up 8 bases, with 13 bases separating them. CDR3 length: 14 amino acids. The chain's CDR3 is CASSQPAWGDEQFF. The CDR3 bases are TGTGCCAGCAGCCAACCCGCATGGGGGGATGAGCAGTTCTTC.

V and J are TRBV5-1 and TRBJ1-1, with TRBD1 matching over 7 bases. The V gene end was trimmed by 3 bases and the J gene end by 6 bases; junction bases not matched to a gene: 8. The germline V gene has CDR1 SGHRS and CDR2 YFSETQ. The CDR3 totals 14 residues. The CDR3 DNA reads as TGCGCCAGCAGCTCAAGGACAGGAGGGGCTGAAGCTTTCTTT. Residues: CASSSRTGGAEAFF.

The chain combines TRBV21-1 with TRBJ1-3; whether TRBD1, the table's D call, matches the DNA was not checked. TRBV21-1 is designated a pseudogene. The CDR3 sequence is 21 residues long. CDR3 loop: CASSKALGSRGRGQPGNTIYF. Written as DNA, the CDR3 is TGTGCCAGCAGCAAAGCGCTCGGTTCCCGGGGCAGGGGGCAGCCTGGAAACACCATATATTTT.

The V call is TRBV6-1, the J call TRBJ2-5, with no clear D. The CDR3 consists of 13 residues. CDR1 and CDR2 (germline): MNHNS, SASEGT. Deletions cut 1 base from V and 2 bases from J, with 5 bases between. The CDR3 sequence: CASSEVRQETQYF. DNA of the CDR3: TGTGCCAGCAGTGAAGTCAGACAAGAGACCCAGTACTTC.

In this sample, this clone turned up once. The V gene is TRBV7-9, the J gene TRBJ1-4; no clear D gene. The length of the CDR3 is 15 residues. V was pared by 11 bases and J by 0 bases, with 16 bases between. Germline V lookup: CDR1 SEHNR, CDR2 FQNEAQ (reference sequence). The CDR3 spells CAGSPEFATNEKLFF. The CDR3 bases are TGTGCCGGTTCCCCCGAGTTTGCAACTAATGAAAAACTGTTTTTT.

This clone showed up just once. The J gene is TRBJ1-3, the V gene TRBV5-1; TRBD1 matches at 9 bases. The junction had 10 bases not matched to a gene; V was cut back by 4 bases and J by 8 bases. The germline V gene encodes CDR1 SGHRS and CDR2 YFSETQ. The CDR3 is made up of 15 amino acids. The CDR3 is CASSPNPGQGDTIYF. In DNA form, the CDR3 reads TGCGCCAGCAGCCCAAATCCGGGACAGGGCGACACCATATATTTT.

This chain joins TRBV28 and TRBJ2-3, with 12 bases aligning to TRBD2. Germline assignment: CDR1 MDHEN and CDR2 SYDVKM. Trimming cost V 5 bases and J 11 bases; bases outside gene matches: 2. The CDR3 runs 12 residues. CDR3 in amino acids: CASSRGLAGQYF. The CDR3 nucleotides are TGTGCCAGCAGTAGGGGACTAGCGGGGCAGTATTTT.

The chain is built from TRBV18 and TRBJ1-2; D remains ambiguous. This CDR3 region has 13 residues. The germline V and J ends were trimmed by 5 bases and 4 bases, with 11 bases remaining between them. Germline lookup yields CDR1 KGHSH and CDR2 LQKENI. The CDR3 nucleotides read TGTGCCAGCTCAGTCACCTCGGGCTATGGCTACACCTTC. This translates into CASSVTSGYGYTF. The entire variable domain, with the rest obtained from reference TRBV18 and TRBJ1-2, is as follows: NAGVMQNPRHLVRRRGQEARLRCSPMKGHSHVYWYRQLPEEGLKFMVYLQKENIIDESGMPKERFSAEFPKEGPSILRIQQVVRGDSAAYFCASSVTSGYGYTFGSGTRLTVV.

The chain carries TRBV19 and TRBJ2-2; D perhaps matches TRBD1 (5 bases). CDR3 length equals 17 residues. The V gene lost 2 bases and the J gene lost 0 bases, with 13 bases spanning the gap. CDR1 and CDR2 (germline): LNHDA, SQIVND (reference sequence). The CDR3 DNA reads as TGTGCCAGTAGTATATCAGGGAACCTCGCGAACACCGGGGAGCTGTTTTTT. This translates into CASSISGNLANTGELFF.

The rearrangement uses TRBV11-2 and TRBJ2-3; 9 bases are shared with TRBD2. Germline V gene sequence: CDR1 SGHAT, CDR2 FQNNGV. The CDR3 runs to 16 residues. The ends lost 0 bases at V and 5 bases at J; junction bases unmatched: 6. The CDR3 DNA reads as TGTGCCAGCAGCTTAGAAGCGGGGGGTTTTAAAGATACGCAGTATTTT. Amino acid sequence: CASSLEAGGFKDTQYF. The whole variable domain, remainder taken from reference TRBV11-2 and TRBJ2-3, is EAGVAQSPRYKIIEKRQSVAFWCNPISGHATLYWYQQILGQGPKLLIQFQNNGVVDDSQLPKDRFSAERLKGVDSTLKIQPAKLEDSAVYLCASSLEAGGFKDTQYFGPGTRLTVL.